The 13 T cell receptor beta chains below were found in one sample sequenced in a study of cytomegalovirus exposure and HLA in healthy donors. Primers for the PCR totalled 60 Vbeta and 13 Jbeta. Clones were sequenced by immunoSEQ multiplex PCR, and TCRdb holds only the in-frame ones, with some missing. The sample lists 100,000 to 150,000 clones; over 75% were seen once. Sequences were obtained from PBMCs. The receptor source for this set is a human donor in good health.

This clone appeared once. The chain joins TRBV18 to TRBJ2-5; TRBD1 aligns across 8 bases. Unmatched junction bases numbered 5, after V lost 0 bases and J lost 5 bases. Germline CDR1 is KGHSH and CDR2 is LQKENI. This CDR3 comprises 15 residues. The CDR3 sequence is CASSPPRGQGETQYF. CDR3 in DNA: TGTGCCAGCTCACCACCCAGGGGGCAGGGGGAGACCCAGTACTTC. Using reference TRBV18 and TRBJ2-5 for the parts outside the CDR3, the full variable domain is NAGVMQNPRHLVRRRGQEARLRCSPMKGHSHVYWYRQLPEEGLKFMVYLQKENIIDESGMPKERFSAEFPKEGPSILRIQQVVRGDSAAYFCASSPPRGQGETQYFGPGTRLLVL.

DNA for the CDR3: TGTGCCAGCAGTTTAAGTGGTGGGACTGCCACCTTC. This translates into CASSLSGGTATF. This chain links TRBV27 with TRBJ1-2; weak D call: TRBD1 (5 bases). Germline CDR1 reads MNHEY; CDR2 reads SMNVEV (reference sequence). Trimming shortened V by 2 bases and J by 13 bases, and 14 bases separated the two germline ends. The length of the CDR3 is 12 residues.

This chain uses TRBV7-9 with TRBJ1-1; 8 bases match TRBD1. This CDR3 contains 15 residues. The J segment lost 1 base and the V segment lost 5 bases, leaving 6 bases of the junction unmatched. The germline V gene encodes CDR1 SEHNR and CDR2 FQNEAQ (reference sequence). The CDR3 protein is CASSPDRARNTEAFF. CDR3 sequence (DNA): TGTGCCAGCAGCCCGGACAGGGCGAGGAACACTGAAGCTTTCTTT.

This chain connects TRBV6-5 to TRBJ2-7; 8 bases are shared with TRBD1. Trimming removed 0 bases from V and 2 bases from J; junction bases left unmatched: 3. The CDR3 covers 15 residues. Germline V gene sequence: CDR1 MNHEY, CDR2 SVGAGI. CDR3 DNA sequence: TGTGCCAGCAGTTACTCCCCGACAGGGGCCTACGAGCAGTACTTC. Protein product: CASSYSPTGAYEQYF.

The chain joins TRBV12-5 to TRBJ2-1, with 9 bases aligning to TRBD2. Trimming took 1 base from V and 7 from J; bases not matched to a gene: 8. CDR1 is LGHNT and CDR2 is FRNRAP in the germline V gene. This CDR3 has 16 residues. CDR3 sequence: CASGLGLAALGNEQFF. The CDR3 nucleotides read TGTGCTAGTGGTTTGGGACTAGCGGCTTTGGGGAATGAGCAGTTCTTC.

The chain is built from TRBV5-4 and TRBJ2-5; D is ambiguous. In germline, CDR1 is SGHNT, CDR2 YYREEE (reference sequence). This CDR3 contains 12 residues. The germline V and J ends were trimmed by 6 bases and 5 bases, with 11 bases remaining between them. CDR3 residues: CASTSGEETQYF. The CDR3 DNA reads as TGTGCCAGCACCTCGGGTGAGGAGACCCAGTACTTC.

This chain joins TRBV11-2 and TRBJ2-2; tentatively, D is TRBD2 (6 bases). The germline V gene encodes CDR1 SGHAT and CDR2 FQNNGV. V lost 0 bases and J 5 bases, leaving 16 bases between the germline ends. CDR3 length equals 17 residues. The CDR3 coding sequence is TGTGCCAGCAGCTTAGATCGTGGCGGGGCCCAGACCGGGGAGCTGTTTTTT. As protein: CASSLDRGGAQTGELFF.

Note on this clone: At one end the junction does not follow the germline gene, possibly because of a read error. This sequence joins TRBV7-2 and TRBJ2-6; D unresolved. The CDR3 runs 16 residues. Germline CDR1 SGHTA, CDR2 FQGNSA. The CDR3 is CASSLDRVTSANGLTF. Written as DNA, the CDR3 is TGTGCCAGCAGCTTAGATCGGGTCACATCAGCCAACGGCCTGACTTTC.

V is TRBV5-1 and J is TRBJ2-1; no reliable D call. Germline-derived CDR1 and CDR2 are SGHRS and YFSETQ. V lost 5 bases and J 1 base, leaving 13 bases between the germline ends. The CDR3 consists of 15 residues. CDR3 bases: TGCGCCAGCAGTATCGAGTCTTCGTCCTACAATGAGCAGTTCTTC. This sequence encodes CASSIESSSYNEQFF.

The CDR3 region has the DNA TGCGCCAGCAGCTTTAGGGGGACAGGGGGGACGAACACCATATATTTT. Its protein is CASSFRGTGGTNTIYF. This chain connects TRBV5-1 to TRBJ1-3; 11 bases map to TRBD1. This CDR3 comprises 16 residues. Germline V gene lookup returns CDR1 SGHRS and CDR2 YFSETQ. V shed 2 bases and J 7 bases; nucleotides not matched to a gene: 8. Drawing the rest from reference TRBV5-1 and TRBJ1-3, the complete variable domain is KAGVTQTPRYLIKTRGQQVTLSCSPISGHRSVSWYQQTPGQGLQFLFEYFSETQRNKGNFPGRFSGRQFSNSRSEMNVSTLELGDSALYLCASSFRGTGGTNTIYFGEGSWLTVV.

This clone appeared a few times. The CDR3 reads CASSVHPRDSNEQYF. CDR3 coding DNA: TGTGCCAGCAGCGTCCATCCCCGGGACAGCAACGAGCAGTACTTC. The chain joins TRBV9 to TRBJ2-7; 7 bases align to TRBD1. The length of the CDR3 is 15 residues. With 2 bases clipped from V and 5 bases from J, the junction kept 10 bases outside the gene matches. The germline CDR1 and CDR2 sequences are SGDLS and YYNGEE.

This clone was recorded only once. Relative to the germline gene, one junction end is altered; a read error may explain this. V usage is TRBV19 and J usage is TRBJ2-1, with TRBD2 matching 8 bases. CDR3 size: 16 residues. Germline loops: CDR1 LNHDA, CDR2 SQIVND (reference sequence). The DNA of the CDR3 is TGTGCCAGTAACCCTCCCGGGAGGGCTTCCTACAATGGGCAGTTCTTC. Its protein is CASNPPGRASYNGQFF.

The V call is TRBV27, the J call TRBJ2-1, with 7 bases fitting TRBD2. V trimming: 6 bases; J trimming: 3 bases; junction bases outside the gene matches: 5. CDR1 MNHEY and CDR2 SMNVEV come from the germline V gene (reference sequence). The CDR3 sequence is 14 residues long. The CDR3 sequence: CASRLRENYNEQFF. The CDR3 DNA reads TGTGCCAGCAGACTGCGGGAGAACTACAATGAGCAGTTCTTC.